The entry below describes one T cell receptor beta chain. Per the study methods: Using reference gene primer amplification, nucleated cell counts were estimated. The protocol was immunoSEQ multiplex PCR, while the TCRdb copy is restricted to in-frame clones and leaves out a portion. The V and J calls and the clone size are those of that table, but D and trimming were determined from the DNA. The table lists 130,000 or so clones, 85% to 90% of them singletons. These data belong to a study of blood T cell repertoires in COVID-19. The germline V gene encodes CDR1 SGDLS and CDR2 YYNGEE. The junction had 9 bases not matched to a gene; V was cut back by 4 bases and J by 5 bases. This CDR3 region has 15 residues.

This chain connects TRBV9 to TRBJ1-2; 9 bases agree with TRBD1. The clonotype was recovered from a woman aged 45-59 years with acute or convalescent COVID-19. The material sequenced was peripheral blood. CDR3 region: CASSPGDRVGYGYTF. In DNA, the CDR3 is TGTGCCAGCAGCCCCGGGGACAGGGTAGGATATGGCTACACCTTC.